Sequencing of this T cell receptor (beta chain) was carried out in a study of shared clonotypes between healthy human individuals (dated by TCRdb to the early 2020s). Background for the entire study: The cohort comprised two women and a few men aged 18 to 49 years. For each donor, CD4 naive and CD4 memory were each given three plates, CD8 naive was given two plates, and CD8 memory was given one plate. Libraries were prepared and TCR repertoires were sequenced by different laboratories using diverse techniques, in order to increase sequencing depth and limit assay-specific biases. Between about 0.8 and 9 billion PBMCs per donor were obtained by leukapheresis. To estimate repertoire size and how much clonotypes are shared between individuals, the study performed deep sequencing of blood TCR repertoires from roughly five healthy adults.

The CDR3 sequence holds 14 residues, the cysteine and phenylalanine included. The sequence is cut down to CDR3 DNA, 42 bases in frame from base 1. Germline trimming amounts to 1 base on V and 5 bases on J, with 0 as the count of junction bases outside the gene matches. The germline V gene provides CDR1 SGHAT and CDR2 FQNNGV. The full study reports these points: Naive subsets generally had larger estimated clonotype richness than memory subsets. Pairwise subsampling indicated that sequencing depth was expected to affect the degree of clonotype sharing among donors. Because the study included a small number of donors, the genetic and exposure-history diversity represented was limited. When a few donors were compared, the shared fraction of clonotypes was around 5.1% for naive CD4, 3.5% to 4% for naive CD8, 2.3% for memory CD4, and around 0.4% for memory CD8. Clonotypes shared by all four sorted-subset donors showed higher generation probabilities than non-shared clonotypes. Even with the large sequencing depth, rarefaction of the sorted-subset datasets indicated that sequencing was incomplete. Sampling was limited to blood, and TCR repertoires in tissue likely differ from TCR repertoires in blood.

As regards this clone: Its antigen is still unknown. No much larger clonotype is one base removed from it; base qualities were not supplied.

TCR CDR3 regions were amplified from genomic DNA by multiplex PCR using the deep immunoSEQ assay. Extracted genomic DNA from each cell subset was spread evenly across all wells of several immunoSEQ 96-well plates, with each plate serving as a replicate. For sorted subsets, 150 to 250 ng of genomic DNA, equivalent to some 30,000 T cell genomes, went into each replicate PCR. Purified libraries were measured with a Qubit 3.0 fluorometer, size-checked on a Bioanalyzer 2100, and measured again with the KAPA Library Quantification kit. Each immunoSEQ 96-well plate was sequenced on its own single-read 150-cycle Illumina NextSeq 550 flow cell. The study's own analysis went as follows. Because the immunoSEQ output held only junctional sequences and lacked quality scores, the filtering could not match the filtering applied to full-length reads. To assign V/J genes and CDR3, sequences were annotated using PyIR, a Python wrapper for IgBLAST v1.9, with IMGT germline references. Reads were removed for weak V/J assignments (E-value above 1e-6), missing CDR3, stop codons, out-of-frame junctions, or ambiguous translated residues. V3J clonotypes were defined as sequences sharing the same inferred V gene, J gene, and CDR3 amino acid sequence. Percentage overlap between repertoires was computed as shared unique clonotypes divided by the size of the smaller repertoire. Three approaches were used to assess repertoire richness: RTK rarefaction, the Chao1 estimator, and Recon v2.1 estimates of unobserved clonotypes. Generation probabilities for all TCRbeta clonotypes obtained by the gDNA method from a handful of donors were computed using OLGA. The table comes from immuneACCESS by way of TCRdb, which keeps in-frame sequences with V and J called. Part of the clones is missing from these tables; in studies checked, under half for an unresolved V gene and the rest for unknown reasons. V and J calls and clone size come straight from that table; D and trimming were deduced from the DNA. The sample table lists approximately 2.5 million clones, 93% of them with a count of one. The ten largest clones take up about 0.34% of the sample.

The donors were healthy, HIV-negative adults who had no recently reported acute infections or vaccinations. Every donor was a Caucasian adult residing in Nashville, Tennessee, USA. Magnetic negative selection was used to enrich CD4+ T cells, after which naive cells were positively selected on CD45RA and the negative fraction became the memory subset. After blood collection by leukapheresis, PBMCs were isolated using Ficoll-Histopaque density gradient centrifugation and then cryopreserved in the vapor phase of liquid nitrogen. Analytical flow cytometry was used to check the purity and quantity of each magnetically sorted T cell population. Each sorted fraction had its genomic DNA isolated and then quantified by UV absorbance on a Nanodrop 2000c.

The sequence was obtained from a man younger than 35 in good health. Some clones in this sample may be carry-over from other donors' samples. Recombination linked TRBV11-2 to TRBJ2-4; TRBD2 fits 9 bases in the junction. Sequenced input: naive CD4+ T cells from PBMCs. This specimen's cell subset or site label, per the study, means: CD45RA+ positively selected. CDR3 region: CASSLVAGENIQYF. The sequence in DNA is TGTGCCAGCAGCTTAGTAGCGGGGGAAAACATTCAGTACTTC.